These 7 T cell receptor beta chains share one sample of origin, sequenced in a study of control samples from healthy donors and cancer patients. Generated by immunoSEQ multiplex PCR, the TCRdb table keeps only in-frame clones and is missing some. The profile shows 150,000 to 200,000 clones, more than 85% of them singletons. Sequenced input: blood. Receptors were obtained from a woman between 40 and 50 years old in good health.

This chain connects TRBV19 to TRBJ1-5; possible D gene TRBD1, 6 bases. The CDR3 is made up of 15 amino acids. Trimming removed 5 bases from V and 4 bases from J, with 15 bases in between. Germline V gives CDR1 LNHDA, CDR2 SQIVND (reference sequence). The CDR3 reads CASSPRVRGNQPQHF. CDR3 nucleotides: TGTGCCAGTAGTCCCAGAGTCAGGGGTAATCAGCCCCAGCATTTT. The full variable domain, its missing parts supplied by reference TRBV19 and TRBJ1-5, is DGGITQSPKYLFRKEGQNVTLSCEQNLNHDAMYWYRQDPGQGLRLIYYSQIVNDFQKGDIAEGYSVSREKKESFPLTVTSAQKNPTAFYLCASSPRVRGNQPQHFGDGTRLSIL.

DNA for the CDR3: TGTGCCAGCAGTTTAAGCAGGGGTGAGCAGTTCTTC. Protein sequence: CASSLSRGEQFF. The chain couples TRBV12-3 or TRBV12-4 to TRBJ2-1, with a weak D call TRBD1 (6 bases). Trimming removed 2 bases at V and 9 bases at J, with 8 bases between. This CDR3 contains 12 residues.

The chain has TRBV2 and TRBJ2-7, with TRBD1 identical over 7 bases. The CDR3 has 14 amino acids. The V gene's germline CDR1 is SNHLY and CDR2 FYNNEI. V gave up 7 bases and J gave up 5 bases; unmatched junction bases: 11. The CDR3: CASMAGTAANEQYF. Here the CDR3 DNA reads TGTGCCAGCATGGCCGGGACAGCGGCCAACGAGCAGTACTTC.

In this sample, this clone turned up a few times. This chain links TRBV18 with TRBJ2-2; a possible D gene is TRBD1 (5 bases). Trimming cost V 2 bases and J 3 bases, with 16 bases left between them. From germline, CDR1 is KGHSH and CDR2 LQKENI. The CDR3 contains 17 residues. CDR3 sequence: CASSPLSGMEHTGELFF. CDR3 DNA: TGTGCCAGCTCACCATTATCAGGGATGGAACACACCGGGGAGCTGTTTTTT.

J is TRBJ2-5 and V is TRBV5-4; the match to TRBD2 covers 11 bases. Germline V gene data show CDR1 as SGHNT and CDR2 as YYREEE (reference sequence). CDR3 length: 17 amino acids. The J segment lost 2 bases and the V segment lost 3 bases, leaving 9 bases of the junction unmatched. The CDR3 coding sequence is TGTGCCAGCAGCTACCAGAAAGGGACTAGCGGACAAGAGACCCAGTACTTC. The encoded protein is CASSYQKGTSGQETQYF.

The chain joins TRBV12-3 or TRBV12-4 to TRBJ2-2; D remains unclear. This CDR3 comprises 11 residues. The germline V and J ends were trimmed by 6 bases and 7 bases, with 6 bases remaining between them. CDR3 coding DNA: TGTGCCAGCAGGACTTACGGGGAGCTGTTTTTT. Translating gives CASRTYGELFF.

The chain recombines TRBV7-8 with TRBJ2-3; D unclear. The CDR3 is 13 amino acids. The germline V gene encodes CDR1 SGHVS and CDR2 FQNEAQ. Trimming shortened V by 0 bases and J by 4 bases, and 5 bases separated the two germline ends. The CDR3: CASSLAGPDTQYF. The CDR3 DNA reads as TGTGCCAGCAGCTTAGCAGGGCCAGATACGCAGTATTTT.